This TCR beta chain is from a study of T cells in Graves' hyperthyroidism and ophthalmopathy. This CDR3 comprises 14 residues. Trimming took off 5 bases at V and 2 bases at J, with 9 bases between the two ends. Germline values: CDR1 MDHEN, CDR2 SYDVKM. RNA transcripts provided the source from which TCR beta CDR3 regions were amplified. RT-PCR in the first round (using the HTBI primer set) targeted the TCR CDR3. TCRdb reprocessed the multiplex PCR reads with MiXCR, giving one entry per CDR3 protein. The sample lists a few hundred thousand distinct CDR3 sequences; 15% to 20% were seen once. The table lists this clonotype with many counts.

The rearrangement links TRBV28 to TRBJ2-2; D unclear. The receptor was derived from a woman aged 45-59 years with Graves' hyperthyroidism. Sequenced: blood. Written as DNA, the CDR3 is TGTGCCAGCAGTCCTCCGGCTAACACCGGGGAGCTGTTTTTT. It encodes CASSPPANTGELFF. Full variable domain (missing parts from reference TRBV28 and TRBJ2-2): DVKVTQSSRYLVKRTGEKVFLECVQDMDHENMFWYRQDPGLGLRLIYFSYDVKMKEKGDIPEGYSVSREKKERFSLILESASTNQTSMYLCASSPPANTGELFFGEGSRLTVL.